Listed below are T cell receptor beta chains from one sample, sequenced in a study of blood T cell repertoires in COVID-19. Profiling relied on immunoSEQ multiplex PCR, and the TCRdb table lists in-frame clones only, not all of them. This table has 200,000 or so clones, over 75% appearing once. The sample comprised peripheral blood. The receptor source for this set is a man between 35 and 55 years old with active or convalescent COVID-19. CDR3s include the opening cysteine and the closing phenylalanine or tryptophan. Fields, in order: V gene, J gene, clone size, D gene, CDR3 DNA, CDR3 protein. A D gene is named only where the DNA matches it firmly. Only some rows state a clone size, as once, few, many or a class for expanded clones.

v_call: TRBV7-6
j_call: TRBJ2-2
clone_size: .
d_call: TRBD2
cdr3_nt: TGTGCCAGCAGCTTAGACGCCCCACCGGGACTAGTCCCCGGGGAGCTGTTTTTT
cdr3_aa: CASSLDAPPGLVPGELFF

v_call: TRBV7-6
j_call: TRBJ2-1
clone_size: .
d_call: .
cdr3_nt: TGTGCCAGCAGCTTAGGGCAGTCCTACAATGAGCAGTTCTTC
cdr3_aa: CASSLGQSYNEQFF

v_call: TRBV7-3
j_call: TRBJ1-1
clone_size: .
d_call: .
cdr3_nt: TGTGCCAGCAGCTTACCGCCGCGAGGGCTGCGCACTGAAGCTTTCTTT
cdr3_aa: CASSLPPRGLRTEAFF

v_call: TRBV24-1
j_call: TRBJ2-7
clone_size: few
d_call: TRBD1
cdr3_nt: TGTGCCACCAGTGACACGGACAGGGACCTCGAGCAGTACTTC
cdr3_aa: CATSDTDRDLEQYF

v_call: TRBV7-9
j_call: TRBJ1-1
clone_size: .
d_call: TRBD1
cdr3_nt: TGTGCCAGCAGCTTACCGGGACAGGGTGGGTCAAACACTGAAGCTTTCTTT
cdr3_aa: CASSLPGQGGSNTEAFF

v_call: TRBV9
j_call: TRBJ2-1
clone_size: .
d_call: TRBD2
cdr3_nt: TGTGCCAGCAGCACTAGCGGGGTGAGCTCCTACAATGAGCAGTTCTTC
cdr3_aa: CASSTSGVSSYNEQFF

v_call: TRBV5-8
j_call: TRBJ1-2
clone_size: .
d_call: .
cdr3_nt: TGTGCCAGCAGGGACGCCCTTTCCGGGGACTATGGCTACACCTTC
cdr3_aa: CASRDALSGDYGYTF

v_call: TRBV28
j_call: TRBJ1-3
clone_size: .
d_call: .
cdr3_nt: TGTGCCAGCAGTTCCGCAGAGGATAGGGGGGGAAACACCATATATTTT
cdr3_aa: CASSSAEDRGGNTIYF

v_call: TRBV6-2/TRBV6-3
j_call: TRBJ2-7
clone_size: .
d_call: TRBD2
cdr3_nt: TGTGCCAGCAGTTCGACGCCCCCCTTCCTCGGACTAGCGGAAGGGAACGAGCAGTACTTC
cdr3_aa: CASSSTPPFLGLAEGNEQYF

v_call: TRBV30
j_call: TRBJ1-3
clone_size: .
d_call: .
cdr3_nt: TGTGCCTGGAGTCTCTCCTTGGCAGGCGGGAACACCATATATTTT
cdr3_aa: CAWSLSLAGGNTIYF

v_call: TRBV9
j_call: TRBJ2-1
clone_size: .
d_call: TRBD2
cdr3_nt: TGTGCCAGCAGCGTAGACGCTAGCGGGGGGCGGGATGAGCAGTTCTTC
cdr3_aa: CASSVDASGGRDEQFF

v_call: TRBV10-1
j_call: TRBJ1-2
clone_size: .
d_call: TRBD1
cdr3_nt: TGCGCCAGCAGCGGTCCCCTCACAGGGGGCTATGGCTACACCTTC
cdr3_aa: CASSGPLTGGYGYTF

v_call: TRBV4-1
j_call: TRBJ2-2
clone_size: .
d_call: .
cdr3_nt: TGCGCCAGCAGCCATTCGAGCCCTCGGGTAGGATCCGGGGAGCTGTTTTTT
cdr3_aa: CASSHSSPRVGSGELFF

v_call: TRBV28
j_call: TRBJ2-5
clone_size: .
d_call: TRBD1
cdr3_nt: TGTGCCAGCAGTTTTGGCGGGACAGGGCAAGAGACCCAGTACTTC
cdr3_aa: CASSFGGTGQETQYF

v_call: TRBV4-1
j_call: TRBJ1-2
clone_size: .
d_call: .
cdr3_nt: TGCGCCAGCAGCGGCCAGGGTTCAGGAGGCTACACCTTC
cdr3_aa: CASSGQGSGGYTF

v_call: TRBV28
j_call: TRBJ1-1
clone_size: .
d_call: .
cdr3_nt: TGTGCCAGCAGTTTCGGCGGGTTCGGAGACACTGAAGCTTTCTTT
cdr3_aa: CASSFGGFGDTEAFF

v_call: TRBV27
j_call: TRBJ2-7
clone_size: .
d_call: .
cdr3_nt: TGTGCCAGCAGTTTTGGACAGCCCTACGAGCAGTACTTC
cdr3_aa: CASSFGQPYEQYF

v_call: TRBV18
j_call: TRBJ1-5
clone_size: .
d_call: TRBD1
cdr3_nt: TGTGCCAGCTCACCTACGACAGGGGGTCAGCCCCAGCATTTT
cdr3_aa: CASSPTTGGQPQHF

v_call: TRBV27
j_call: TRBJ2-5
clone_size: .
d_call: .
cdr3_nt: TGTGCCAGCAGTTCCCTACTTATCCAAGAGACCCAGTACTTC
cdr3_aa: CASSSLLIQETQYF

v_call: TRBV5-4
j_call: TRBJ2-7
clone_size: .
d_call: .
cdr3_nt: TGTGCCAGCAGCGATTGGAGGGGAGGAGGCGAGCAGTACTTC
cdr3_aa: CASSDWRGGGEQYF

v_call: TRBV15
j_call: TRBJ2-5
clone_size: few
d_call: TRBD2
cdr3_nt: TGTGCCACCAGCAGAGAAGTTGGTAGCGGGGGCCTCCCGGCGACCCAGTACTTC
cdr3_aa: CATSREVGSGGLPATQYF

v_call: TRBV19
j_call: TRBJ1-1
clone_size: .
d_call: .
cdr3_nt: TGTGCCAGTAGTCCACAGGGCCTGAACACTGAAGCTTTCTTT
cdr3_aa: CASSPQGLNTEAFF

v_call: TRBV6-9
j_call: TRBJ1-5
clone_size: .
d_call: .
cdr3_nt: TGTGCCAGCGGCCCACAGTATCAGCCCCAGCATTTT
cdr3_aa: CASGPQYQPQHF

v_call: TRBV9
j_call: TRBJ1-1
clone_size: .
d_call: .
cdr3_nt: TGTGCCAGCAGCCCCGACGGGAACCAGCCCTGGGCTTTCTTT
cdr3_aa: CASSPDGNQPWAFF

v_call: TRBV7-2
j_call: TRBJ1-1
clone_size: .
d_call: TRBD1
cdr3_nt: TGTGCCAGCAGCTCCCGCAGGGGGCCGATGAGGAACACTGAAGCTTTCTTT
cdr3_aa: CASSSRRGPMRNTEAFF

v_call: TRBV19
j_call: TRBJ2-1
clone_size: .
d_call: TRBD2
cdr3_nt: TGTGCCAGTAGTTTCGGGACTAGCGGTAATGAGCAGTTCTTC
cdr3_aa: CASSFGTSGNEQFF

v_call: TRBV30
j_call: TRBJ1-4
clone_size: .
d_call: TRBD1
cdr3_nt: TGTGCCTGTTATACAGGGGACCCGCTCCTGTTTTTT
cdr3_aa: CACYTGDPLLFF

v_call: TRBV4-1
j_call: TRBJ1-5
clone_size: .
d_call: .
cdr3_nt: TGCGCCAGCAGCCAAAATCAGGGGCCTCAGCCCCAGCATTTT
cdr3_aa: CASSQNQGPQPQHF

v_call: TRBV4-2
j_call: TRBJ2-1
clone_size: .
d_call: TRBD2
cdr3_nt: TGTGCCAGCAGCCGTAGCGGGGGGAACAATGAGCAGTTCTTC
cdr3_aa: CASSRSGGNNEQFF

v_call: TRBV7-2
j_call: TRBJ1-2
clone_size: .
d_call: .
cdr3_nt: TGTGCCAGCAGGGGATCGGGACTCTATGGCTACACCTTC
cdr3_aa: CASRGSGLYGYTF

v_call: TRBV28
j_call: TRBJ1-1
clone_size: .
d_call: .
cdr3_nt: TGTGCCAGCACCTGGGGGGGCGGGAACACTGAAGCTTTCTTT
cdr3_aa: CASTWGGGNTEAFF